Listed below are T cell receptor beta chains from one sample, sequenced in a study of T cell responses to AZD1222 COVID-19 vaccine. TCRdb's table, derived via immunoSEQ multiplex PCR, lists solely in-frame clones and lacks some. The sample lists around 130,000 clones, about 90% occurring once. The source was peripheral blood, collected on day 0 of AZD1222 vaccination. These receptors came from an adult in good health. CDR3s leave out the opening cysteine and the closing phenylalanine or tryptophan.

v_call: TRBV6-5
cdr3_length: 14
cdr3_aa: ASSYSRDPAISEQY

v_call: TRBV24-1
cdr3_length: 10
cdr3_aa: ATSDTSHTQY

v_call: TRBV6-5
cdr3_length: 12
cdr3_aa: ASSYGAAVQPQH

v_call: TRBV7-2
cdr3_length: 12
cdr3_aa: ASSFSGGAYEQY

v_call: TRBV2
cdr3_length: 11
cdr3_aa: ASSRGAFEKLF

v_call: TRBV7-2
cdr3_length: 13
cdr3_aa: ASSYNRGPQETQY

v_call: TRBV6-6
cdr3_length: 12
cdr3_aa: ASSFERQNEKLF

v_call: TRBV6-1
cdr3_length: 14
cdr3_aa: ASREASGTSSNEQF

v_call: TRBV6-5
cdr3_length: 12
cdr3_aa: ASSSAGTGVSAF

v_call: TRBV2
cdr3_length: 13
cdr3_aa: ASSYRTGLNEKLF

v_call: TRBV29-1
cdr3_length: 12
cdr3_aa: SVAEGMSNQPQH

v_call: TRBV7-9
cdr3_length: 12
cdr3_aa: ASSPNSRLGPLH

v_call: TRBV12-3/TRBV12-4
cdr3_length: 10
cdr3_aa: ASSLGRETQY

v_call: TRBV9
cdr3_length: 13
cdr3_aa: ASSGGGQDYNEQF

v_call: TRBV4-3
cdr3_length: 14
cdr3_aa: ASSQSTGGLGEKLF

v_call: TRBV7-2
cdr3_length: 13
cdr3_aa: ASSLGVAGGTEAF

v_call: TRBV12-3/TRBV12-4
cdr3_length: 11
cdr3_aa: ASSFTRDSPLH

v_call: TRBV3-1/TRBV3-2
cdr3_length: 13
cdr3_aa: ASSQGMGQNTEAF

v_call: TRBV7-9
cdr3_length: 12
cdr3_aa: ASSSRGQGYEQY

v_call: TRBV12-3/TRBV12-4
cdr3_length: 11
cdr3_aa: ASSSSTNNEQF

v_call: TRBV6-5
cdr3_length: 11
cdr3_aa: ASLTKAWDTQY

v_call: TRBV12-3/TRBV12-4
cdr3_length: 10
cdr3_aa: ASSQRATEQF

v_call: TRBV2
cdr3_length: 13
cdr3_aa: ASNVGRSGNQPQH

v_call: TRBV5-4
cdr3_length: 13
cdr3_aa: ASSFGRTSSYEQY